Listed below are T cell receptor beta chains from one sample, sequenced in a study of T-cell reconstitution after alpha-beta-depleted transplantation in children. TCRdb called the PCR reads again in MiXCR, with one record for every CDR3 protein. The data contain 250,000 or so distinct CDR3 sequences, around 25% of them singletons. Source: PBMCs, mostly from graft donor cells, taken 360 days after TCRalphabeta/CD19-depleted stem cell transplant. Receptors were obtained from a female patient aged 2-15 years who had a stem cell transplant for congenital amegakaryocytic thrombocytopenia, so the T cells may come from the graft donor. CDR3s include the opening cysteine and the closing phenylalanine or tryptophan. The D gene is left open where the match is weak. Some rows mark clone size as missing; the rest say once, few, many or name a class of expanded clone.

V,J,D,size,DNA,CDR3
TRBV3-1,TRBJ1-2,.,.,TGTGCCAGCAGCCGGAACAGGGTTTACTATGGCTACACCTTC,CASSRNRVYYGYTF
TRBV24-1,TRBJ2-3,.,few,TGTGCCACCAGTGATTTTACAGATACGCAGTATTTT,CATSDFTDTQYF
TRBV28,TRBJ2-7,TRBD1,many,TGTGCCAGCAGTGGAACCGGGACAGCGACCTACGAGCAGTACTTC,CASSGTGTATYEQYF
TRBV5-6,TRBJ1-2,TRBD1,few,TGTGCCAGCAGCTTTATTACAGGGGGTCACTATGGCTACACCTTC,CASSFITGGHYGYTF
TRBV5-1,TRBJ2-5,.,few,TGCGCCAGCAGCTCGGTATACGGGACGGACCAAGAGACCCAGTACTTC,CASSSVYGTDQETQYF
TRBV5-1,TRBJ2-2,TRBD1,many,TGCGCCAGCAGCATAGGGGGCGCCAACGTCGGGGAGCTGTTTTTT,CASSIGGANVGELFF
TRBV20-1,TRBJ2-1,.,once,TGCAGTGCTAAAGGTCTATTAAATGAGCAGTTCTTC,CSAKGLLNEQFF
TRBV6-6,TRBJ1-5,.,.,TGTGCCAGCAGTTACTCGGGGACCCAGCATTTT,CASSYSGTQHF
TRBV5-1,TRBJ1-5,.,.,TGCGCCAGCAGCCCGGCGGGAAGCAATCAGCCCCAGCATTTT,CASSPAGSNQPQHF
TRBV11-2,TRBJ1-2,TRBD1,many,TGTGCCAGCAGCTTAGCAGGGGGCTTTCGGGACACCTTC,CASSLAGGFRDTF
TRBV20-1,TRBJ1-5,TRBD1,few,TGCAGTGCTACCGGACAGGGGGCGGGAAGCCCTTTTCTGCAGCCCCAGCATTTT,CSATGQGAGSPFLQPQHF
TRBV7-9,TRBJ2-1,.,few,TGTGCCAGCAGCTTAGGCACCCACAATGAGCAGTTCTTC,CASSLGTHNEQFF
TRBV7-3,TRBJ2-1,TRBD1,.,TGTGCCAGCAGCTTAACGGTTAGGGGGCCCTACAATGAGCAGTTCTTC,CASSLTVRGPYNEQFF
TRBV2,TRBJ1-5,.,few,TGTGCCAGCAGTGATCCCCGGGCAGGGGACAATCAGCCCCAGCATTTT,CASSDPRAGDNQPQHF
TRBV9,TRBJ2-3,TRBD1,few,TGTGCCAGCAGCGTGGACAGGAATCCAGATACGCAGTATTTT,CASSVDRNPDTQYF
TRBV29-1,TRBJ2-7,TRBD2,few,TGCAGCGTTGAAGTCGGGGGGAACGACGAGCAGTACTTC,CSVEVGGNDEQYF
TRBV7-9,TRBJ2-3,.,.,TGTGCCAGCAGCATCACCGGTCCAGCTCCCCCCCGACAGACGCAGTATTTT,CASSITGPAPPRQTQYF
TRBV20-1,TRBJ1-1,.,.,TGCAGTGCTAGAATTTTAAACAGGAATGAAGCTTTCTTT,CSARILNRNEAFF
TRBV6-1,TRBJ1-1,.,.,TGTGCCAGCAGTGAAGCGGGGGGGAGCCCCAAAGCTTTCTTT,CASSEAGGSPKAFF
TRBV4-1,TRBJ1-5,.,many,TGCGCCAGCAGCCCCCGGGACAACCTAGGGCATCAGCCCCAGCATTTT,CASSPRDNLGHQPQHF
TRBV4-3,TRBJ1-2,.,.,TGCGCCAGCAGCCAGCAAGACAGACGGTCCGGCTACACCTTC,CASSQQDRRSGYTF
TRBV7-2,TRBJ2-3,TRBD2,few,TGTGCCAGCAGCTTAGCCCGGGGGGGGGCGGTCATCACAGATACGCAGTATTTT,CASSLARGGAVITDTQYF
TRBV6-5,TRBJ1-1,.,.,TGTGCCAGCAGTTACACACAGGGTGGGGTGAGGAGCACTGAAGCTTTCTTT,CASSYTQGGVRSTEAFF
TRBV10-3,TRBJ2-5,TRBD2,.,TGTGCCATCAGCGCTAGCGGGAGTATTGGGGAGACCCAGTACTTC,CAISASGSIGETQYF